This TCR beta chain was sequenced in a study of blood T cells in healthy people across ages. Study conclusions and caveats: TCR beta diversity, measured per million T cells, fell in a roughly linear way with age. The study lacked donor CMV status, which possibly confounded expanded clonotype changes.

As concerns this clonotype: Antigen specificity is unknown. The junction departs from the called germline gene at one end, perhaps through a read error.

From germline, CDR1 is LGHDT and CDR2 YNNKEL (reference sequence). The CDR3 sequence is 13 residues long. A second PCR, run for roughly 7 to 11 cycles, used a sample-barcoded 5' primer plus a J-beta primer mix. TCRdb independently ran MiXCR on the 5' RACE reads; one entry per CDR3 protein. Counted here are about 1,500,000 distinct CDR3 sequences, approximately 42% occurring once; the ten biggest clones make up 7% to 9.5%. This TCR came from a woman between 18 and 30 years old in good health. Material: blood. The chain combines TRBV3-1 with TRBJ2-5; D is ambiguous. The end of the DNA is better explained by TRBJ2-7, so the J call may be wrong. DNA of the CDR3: TGTGCCAGCACCCAACGTGCCCATTACGAGCAGTACTTC. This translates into CASTQRAHYEQYF.